These 17 T cell receptor beta chains were all obtained from the same sample, sequenced in a study of identical twins (dated by TCRdb to the mid-2010s). The library came from 5' RACE. The instrument given in TCRdb is Illumina HiSeq 2000. TCRdb reanalyzed the raw reads on its own, using fastp at Q25 for trimming and MiXCR for clone calling, and kept in-frame beta chains. Here each entry gathers all rows of one CDR3 protein and keeps the most common genes and DNA. Counted in this sample were 550,000 to 800,000 distinct CDR3 sequences; less than 9% of them appeared once. In total, the top ten clones hold about 1.5% of the sample. In addition, the sample was reused for a study of yellow fever vaccine responses in identical twins.

Specimen: PBMCs. The source is a woman in her late teens or twenties in good health.

This clonotype was recorded many times. The CDR3 loop is CASSLGLVGAGGFEDTQYF. For the CDR3, the DNA is TGCGCCAGCAGCTTGGGATTAGTGGGCGCGGGGGGGTTTGAAGATACGCAGTATTTT. The chain uses TRBV5-1 and TRBJ2-3; 9 bases are shared with TRBD2. CDR1 and CDR2 from the germline V gene are SGHRS and YFSETQ. The CDR3 has 19 residues. The junction had 16 bases not matched to a gene; V was cut back by 0 bases and J by 5 bases.

This clonotype was detected only a few times. J is TRBJ2-5 and V is TRBV7-9, with D maybe TRBD1 (5 bases). The CDR3 covers 13 residues. The V and J ends lost 7 bases and 1 base respectively, with 10 bases between them. Germline CDR1 SEHNR, CDR2 FQNEAQ (reference sequence). CDR3 sequence (DNA): TGTGCCAGCACCAAACAGGCCCAAGAGACCCAGTACTTC. This codes for CASTKQAQETQYF.

This clonotype was detected a few times. The chain recombines TRBV12-5 with TRBJ2-3; the match to TRBD1 covers 10 bases. V lost 2 bases, J lost 3 bases, and 11 bases stayed unmatched. This CDR3 has 18 residues. Germline CDR1 and CDR2: LGHNT and FRNRAP. The CDR3 loop is CASGLSRTGTGETDTQYF. The DNA for the CDR3 is TGTGCTAGTGGTTTGTCCCGAACCGGGACAGGGGAGACAGATACGCAGTATTTT.

This clonotype was counted at least ten times. The chain uses TRBV10-3 and TRBJ1-1; D is unclear. The germline gives CDR1 ENHRY, CDR2 SYGVKD. V lost 3 bases to trimming and J lost 4 bases, with 15 bases between them. This CDR3 has 15 amino acids. CDR3 amino acids: CAISEPGSLVTEAFF. The CDR3 DNA reads TGTGCCATCAGTGAACCAGGATCTCTAGTCACTGAAGCTTTCTTT.

The table lists this clonotype with a few counts. This chain uses TRBV18 with TRBJ2-1; 10 nucleotides match TRBD1. The CDR3 length is 17 residues. Germline V gives CDR1 KGHSH, CDR2 LQKENI. The junction had 9 bases not matched to a gene; V was cut back by 1 base and J by 6 bases. The CDR3 DNA follows: TGTGCCAGCTCACCACAACCGGGACAGGGGCCTATCAATGAGCAGTTCTTC. This codes for CASSPQPGQGPINEQFF.

At least ten counts were recorded for this clonotype. The genes are TRBV29-1 and TRBJ1-1; TRBD1 might be the D (6 bases). Trimming took 3 bases from V and 6 from J, leaving 14 bases between them. The CDR3 spans 13 residues. Germline CDR1 SQVTM, CDR2 ANQGSEA. The CDR3 nucleotides read TGCAGCGTTGATGGGGGCAGGAGGGCTGAAGCTTTCTTT. Its protein is CSVDGGRRAEAFF.

The genes are TRBV29-1 and TRBJ1-2; no firm D call. Germline assignment: CDR1 SQVTM and CDR2 ANQGSEA. The length of the CDR3 is 11 residues. V lost 3 bases, J lost 8 bases, and 10 bases lay in between. CDR3 amino acids: CSVEPGGGYTF. CDR3 nucleotide sequence: TGCAGCGTTGAGCCTGGTGGAGGCTACACCTTC.

Only a few counts were recorded for this clonotype. The rearrangement joins TRBV6-5 to TRBJ1-1, with D unclear. The CDR3 totals 15 residues. CDR1 is MNHEY and CDR2 is SVGAGI in the germline V gene. Trimming removed 2 bases at V and 4 bases at J, with 14 bases between. CDR3 nucleotide sequence: TGTGCCAGCAGTTACAACGGTGGGCTTAGCACTGAAGCTTTCTTT. It codes for CASSYNGGLSTEAFF.

This chain uses TRBV28 with TRBJ2-2, with D unclear. The CDR3 has 16 amino acids. Trimming left V 7 bases short and J 1 base short, with 16 bases between. Germline V lookup: CDR1 MDHEN, CDR2 SYDVKM. Here the CDR3 DNA reads TGTGCCAGCAATGCCGTTTTACAGCTGAACACCGGGGAGCTGTTTTTT. As protein: CASNAVLQLNTGELFF.

This clonotype was counted at least ten times. This rearrangement joins TRBV12-3 or TRBV12-4 to TRBJ2-5, with TRBD2 matching 8 bases. This CDR3 spans 14 amino acids. Trimming removed 5 bases from V and 5 bases from J; junction bases left unmatched: 7. The CDR3 spells CASSPPGGEETQYF. As DNA, the CDR3 is TGTGCCAGCAGTCCTCCGGGGGGGGAGGAGACCCAGTACTTC.

This clonotype was recorded at least ten times. This chain links TRBV24-1 with TRBJ1-1; 11 bases match TRBD1. The CDR3 contains 15 residues. Germline CDR1 and CDR2: KGHDR and SFDVKD. Trimming took 10 bases from V and 0 from J; bases not matched to a gene: 6. In DNA form, the CDR3 reads TGTGCCACAGAGGACAGGGGGCCAATGAACACTGAAGCTTTCTTT. Its protein is CATEDRGPMNTEAFF.

The CDR3: CASSADRDRGGETQYF. The CDR3 DNA reads as TGTGCCAGCAGCGCTGACCGGGACAGGGGTGGTGAGACCCAGTACTTC. This chain links TRBV9 with TRBJ2-5, with 10 bases identical to TRBD1. This CDR3 is built from 16 residues. The V and J ends lost 3 bases and 5 bases, in that order; junction bases with no gene match: 10. Germline CDR1 and CDR2: SGDLS and YYNGEE.

This clonotype has a handful of counts. The genes are TRBV3-1 and TRBJ2-1; 11 bases are shared with TRBD2. Germline trimming cut 4 bases from V and 6 bases from J; bases unmatched to any gene: 8. The CDR3 covers 16 residues. Germline CDR1 and CDR2: LGHDT and YNNKEL (reference sequence). The CDR3 region has the DNA TGTGCCAGCAGCCCCTTTAGCGGGGGGGCACGCAATGAGCAGTTCTTC. It specifies CASSPFSGGARNEQFF.

The table lists this clonotype with a few counts. The rearrangement uses TRBV5-1 and TRBJ1-5, with a possible D match to TRBD1 (6 bases). The CDR3 loop spans 15 amino acids. V was cut by 4 bases and J by 4 bases, with 15 bases left in between. Germline V gene lookup returns CDR1 SGHRS and CDR2 YFSETQ. The CDR3 protein is CASSPGGQLNQPQHF. The CDR3 coding sequence is TGCGCCAGCAGCCCTGGAGGACAGCTTAATCAGCCCCAGCATTTT.

The J gene is TRBJ2-7, the V gene TRBV7-9; D might be TRBD2 (5 bases). Germline V gene lookup returns CDR1 SEHNR and CDR2 FQNEAQ (reference sequence). With 5 bases removed from V and 6 bases from J, the gap between germline ends came to 14 bases. CDR3 length: 13 residues. The CDR3 here is CASSPVGGLEQYV. As DNA, the CDR3 is TGTGCCAGCAGCCCAGTCGGCGGGCTCGAGCAGTACGTC.

V is TRBV29-1 and J is TRBJ2-6; either TRBD1 or TRBD2 may supply D (6 bases each). The CDR3 extends over 18 amino acids. CDR1 and CDR2 (germline): SQVTM, ANQGSEA. Trimming shortened V by 4 bases and J by 4 bases, and 23 bases separated the two germline ends. In nucleotides, the CDR3 is TGCAGCGTTGGAGGGGGGCACGGGCCCTCTAGGGGGGCCAACGTCCTGACTTTC. This sequence encodes CSVGGGHGPSRGANVLTF.

This clonotype was recorded many times. The rearrangement links TRBV28 to TRBJ2-3; TRBD2 matches at 8 bases. Trimming cost V 8 bases and J 4 bases; bases outside gene matches: 11. This CDR3 has 15 amino acids. Germline V lookup: CDR1 MDHEN, CDR2 SYDVKM. The CDR3 reads CASGRVAGGADTQYF. DNA of the CDR3: TGTGCCAGCGGCCGCGTGGCGGGAGGCGCAGATACGCAGTATTTT.